This is a list of T cell receptor beta chains from one sample in a study of blood T cell repertoires in COVID-19. Sequencing used immunoSEQ multiplex PCR; TCRdb keeps in-frame clones, though not all of them. The profile shows 200,000 to 300,000 clones, 80% to 90% of them singletons. Sequenced sample: peripheral blood. Receptors were obtained from a woman in her thirties or forties who had recovered from COVID-19. Each CDR3 is given with its conserved first and last residue. D genes are given only for firm matches. Size is stated for part of the rows, as once, few or many counts, or as a class when the clone is expanded.

abundance: -; j_gene: TRBJ2-2; v_gene: TRBV30; d_gene: -; CDR3nt: TGTGCCTGGGAAAGGACTGGGGAGCTGTTTTTT; CDR3aa: CAWERTGELFF
abundance: -; j_gene: TRBJ1-2; v_gene: TRBV4-3; d_gene: -; CDR3nt: TGCGCCAGCAGCCAAGGTTCAGGGCCGTATGGCTACACCTTC; CDR3aa: CASSQGSGPYGYTF
abundance: -; j_gene: TRBJ2-3; v_gene: TRBV3-1/TRBV3-2; d_gene: TRBD2; CDR3nt: TGTGCCAGCAGCCAACGCTCCGGACTAGCGGGGTCCCATACGCAGTATTTT; CDR3aa: CASSQRSGLAGSHTQYF
abundance: once; j_gene: TRBJ1-1; v_gene: TRBV5-1; d_gene: -; CDR3nt: TGCGCCAGCAGCTTGGGTTCCACAATGAACACTGAAGCTTTCTTT; CDR3aa: CASSLGSTMNTEAFF
abundance: -; j_gene: TRBJ1-4; v_gene: TRBV7-2; d_gene: -; CDR3nt: TGTGCCAGCAGCATCAGACTCTCAACTAATGAAAAACTGTTTTTT; CDR3aa: CASSIRLSTNEKLFF
abundance: -; j_gene: TRBJ2-7; v_gene: TRBV6-2/TRBV6-3; d_gene: -; CDR3nt: TGTGCCAGCAGTATTGGACTCCGATCCTACGAGCAGTACTTC; CDR3aa: CASSIGLRSYEQYF
abundance: -; j_gene: TRBJ2-5; v_gene: TRBV29-1; d_gene: -; CDR3nt: TGCAGCGTTCCGTCCGGGGGAGAGACCCAGTACTTC; CDR3aa: CSVPSGGETQYF
abundance: -; j_gene: TRBJ1-1; v_gene: TRBV2; d_gene: -; CDR3nt: TGTGCCAGCAGAAACTACGAAGAAGCTTTCTTT; CDR3aa: CASRNYEEAFF
abundance: -; j_gene: TRBJ1-6; v_gene: TRBV10-3; d_gene: -; CDR3nt: TGTGCCATCAGTTTGGACAGTAATAATTCACCCCTCCACTTT; CDR3aa: CAISLDSNNSPLHF
abundance: -; j_gene: TRBJ1-5; v_gene: TRBV21-1; d_gene: -; CDR3nt: TGTGCCAGCAGCAAAAGGGTAAGGGGGCAGGATAGCAATCAGCCCCAGCATTTT; CDR3aa: CASSKRVRGQDSNQPQHF
abundance: -; j_gene: TRBJ2-1; v_gene: TRBV12-2; d_gene: -; CDR3nt: TGTGCAAGTCGCTTAGGCCCGACGGGGGGGCCCAATGAGCAGTTCTTC; CDR3aa: CASRLGPTGGPNEQFF
abundance: -; j_gene: TRBJ1-1; v_gene: TRBV5-6; d_gene: -; CDR3nt: TGTGCCAGCAGCGACACAGGTATGAACACTGAAGCTTTCTTT; CDR3aa: CASSDTGMNTEAFF
abundance: -; j_gene: TRBJ2-1; v_gene: TRBV19; d_gene: -; CDR3nt: TGTGCCAGTAGTATTGGAAGGGGGACCTACAATGAGCAGTTCTTC; CDR3aa: CASSIGRGTYNEQFF
abundance: -; j_gene: TRBJ2-6; v_gene: TRBV5-1; d_gene: -; CDR3nt: TGCGCCAGCAGCTTGGGGGGGCCCTACTCTGGGGCCAACGTCCTGACTTTC; CDR3aa: CASSLGGPYSGANVLTF
abundance: -; j_gene: TRBJ1-2; v_gene: TRBV27; d_gene: -; CDR3nt: TGTGCCAGCAGTTCTCTTGGGCCCAGAGATGGCTACACCTTC; CDR3aa: CASSSLGPRDGYTF
abundance: -; j_gene: TRBJ2-3; v_gene: TRBV20-1; d_gene: -; CDR3nt: TGCAGTGCTAGTGGGCAGGGGTACTCCACAGATACGCAGTATTTT; CDR3aa: CSASGQGYSTDTQYF